These T cell receptor beta chains were read from a single sample in a study of blood T cell repertoires in COVID-19. Clones were read by immunoSEQ multiplex PCR, and TCRdb kept only the in-frame ones, dropping some. The sample consists of under 95,000 clones, approximately 86% of them appearing once. Sequencing input: peripheral blood. The receptor source for this set is a woman aged 80 or over with acute or convalescent COVID-19. Both conserved end residues are part of each CDR3. D genes are given only for firm matches. Rows give clone size only sometimes, using once, few, many, or a class for an expanded clone.

J: TRBJ1-6
V: TRBV5-1
size: .
D: .
DNA: TGCGCCAGCAGCTTCGTCCCTTCTATCGGGGGTAATTCACCCCTCCACTTT
CDR3: CASSFVPSIGGNSPLHF

J: TRBJ1-1
V: TRBV3-1/TRBV3-2
size: few
D: .
DNA: TGTGCCAGCAGACCCTCGGCGACTAACACTGAAGCTTTCTTT
CDR3: CASRPSATNTEAFF

J: TRBJ2-7
V: TRBV4-2
size: .
D: .
DNA: TGTGCCAGCAGCCTCGTTCTCTCCTACGAGCAGTACTTC
CDR3: CASSLVLSYEQYF

J: TRBJ1-5
V: TRBV10-3
size: .
D: TRBD1
DNA: TGTGCCATCAGTGCTGACAGGGACAATCAGCCCCAGCATTTT
CDR3: CAISADRDNQPQHF

J: TRBJ1-2
V: TRBV20-1
size: .
D: .
DNA: TGCAGTGCTAGTCTCGTTAACTATGGCTACACCTTC
CDR3: CSASLVNYGYTF

J: TRBJ1-3
V: TRBV5-1
size: .
D: .
DNA: TGCGCCAGCAGCTTGAACCGAGACTCTGGAAACACCATATATTTT
CDR3: CASSLNRDSGNTIYF

J: TRBJ1-4
V: TRBV11-3
size: .
D: .
DNA: TGTGCCAGCAGCTTGCCGGCCGCCGGGGGTGAAAAACTGTTTTTT
CDR3: CASSLPAAGGEKLFF

J: TRBJ2-7
V: TRBV7-2
size: few
D: TRBD1
DNA: TGTGCCAGCAGCCGTGGACAGGGGGCTAGCTACGAGCAGTACTTC
CDR3: CASSRGQGASYEQYF

J: TRBJ2-5
V: TRBV4-1
size: few
D: TRBD2
DNA: TGCGCCAGCAGCCAATCAAGCGGGGGACGCGAAGAGACCCAGTACTTC
CDR3: CASSQSSGGREETQYF

J: TRBJ2-5
V: TRBV7-9
size: .
D: .
DNA: TGTGCCAGCAGCCCTAGGGGGGGATCTCAAGAGACCCAGTACTTC
CDR3: CASSPRGGSQETQYF

J: TRBJ2-4
V: TRBV24-1
size: .
D: .
DNA: TGTGCCACCGCCTCGGGGTCAAACATTCAGTACTTT
CDR3: CATASGSNIQYF

J: TRBJ1-1
V: TRBV9
size: .
D: .
DNA: TGTGCCAGCAGCGTAGTTCCCAGTTCGGGGAACACTGAAGCTTTCTTT
CDR3: CASSVVPSSGNTEAFF

J: TRBJ1-2
V: TRBV6-6
size: .
D: TRBD1
DNA: TGTGCCAGCGAGACACAGGGGGCTTATGGCTACACCTTC
CDR3: CASETQGAYGYTF

J: TRBJ1-2
V: TRBV28
size: .
D: .
DNA: TGTGCCAGCAGAGCTCCCTATGGCTACACCTTC
CDR3: CASRAPYGYTF

J: TRBJ1-5
V: TRBV27
size: .
D: TRBD1
DNA: TGTGCCAAGACGCAAAGGGGGCTCCAGACTTATAGCAATCAGCCCCAGCATTTT
CDR3: CAKTQRGLQTYSNQPQHF

J: TRBJ2-7
V: TRBV6-5
size: .
D: .
DNA: TGTGCCAGCAGGTGGGGCAGGACGAGCTCCTACGAGCAGTACTTC
CDR3: CASRWGRTSSYEQYF

J: TRBJ1-2
V: TRBV27
size: once
D: TRBD1
DNA: TGTGCCAGCAGTTCGCAGACAGGGGGCGGCTATGGCTACACCTTC
CDR3: CASSSQTGGGYGYTF

J: TRBJ1-2
V: TRBV29-1
size: .
D: .
DNA: TGCAGCGTCCGGCGGGGGGTCTATGGCTACACCTTC
CDR3: CSVRRGVYGYTF

J: TRBJ1-2
V: TRBV2
size: .
D: TRBD1
DNA: TGTGCCAGCAGTGAAGCGCTTAGGCAGGGGGCTGGCTACACCTTC
CDR3: CASSEALRQGAGYTF

J: TRBJ2-7
V: TRBV11-2
size: .
D: .
DNA: TGTGCCAGCAGCTCACGACAGGTCCTCTCCTACGAGCAGTACTTC
CDR3: CASSSRQVLSYEQYF

J: TRBJ1-2
V: TRBV11-2
size: .
D: TRBD1
DNA: TGTGCCAGCAGCTTGGCCGGGACAGGGGGCTTTGGCTACACCTTC
CDR3: CASSLAGTGGFGYTF

J: TRBJ2-7
V: TRBV6-6
size: few
D: .
DNA: TGTGCCAGCACCGGTCTTACAGGGACGGGCTACGAGCAGTACTTC
CDR3: CASTGLTGTGYEQYF

J: TRBJ2-7
V: TRBV3-1/TRBV3-2
size: .
D: TRBD2
DNA: TGTGCCAGCAGCCAAGGGTCTAGCGGGGGCTACGAGCAGTACTTC
CDR3: CASSQGSSGGYEQYF

J: TRBJ1-2
V: TRBV24-1
size: .
D: .
DNA: TGTGCCACCAGTGATTCTTCTACAGGACGCTATGGCTACACCTTC
CDR3: CATSDSSTGRYGYTF

J: TRBJ1-1
V: TRBV5-1
size: .
D: .
DNA: TGCGCCAGCAGCTTTTGGCAGGGCCAGAACACTGAAGCTTTCTTT
CDR3: CASSFWQGQNTEAFF

J: TRBJ1-2
V: TRBV24-1
size: .
D: TRBD1
DNA: TGTGCCACCAGTGATTCCTCAACAGGGGGCGGCTACACCTTC
CDR3: CATSDSSTGGGYTF

J: TRBJ2-1
V: TRBV2
size: .
D: TRBD2
DNA: TGTGCCAGCAGTGGCCTAGCGGGGGGGTACAATGAGCAGTTCTTC
CDR3: CASSGLAGGYNEQFF

J: TRBJ1-1
V: TRBV19
size: .
D: TRBD1
DNA: TGTGCCAGTAGTCGGGACAGAAGAAACACTGAAGCTTTCTTT
CDR3: CASSRDRRNTEAFF

J: TRBJ1-1
V: TRBV7-3
size: .
D: .
DNA: TGTGCCAGCAGCTTCAGGGCTGGCACTGAAGCTTTCTTT
CDR3: CASSFRAGTEAFF

J: TRBJ1-5
V: TRBV4-1
size: .
D: .
DNA: TGCGCCAGCAGCCACAGGACAGATCAGCCCCAGCATTTT
CDR3: CASSHRTDQPQHF

J: TRBJ1-2
V: TRBV25-1
size: .
D: TRBD1
DNA: TGTGCCAGCAGTGAAGCCAGGGGGCGCGGCTACACCTTC
CDR3: CASSEARGRGYTF

J: TRBJ1-4
V: TRBV18
size: .
D: .
DNA: TGTGCCAGCTCACCACCGAATGGAGGGGAAAAACTGTTTTTT
CDR3: CASSPPNGGEKLFF

J: TRBJ2-3
V: TRBV7-9
size: .
D: .
DNA: TGTGCCAGCAGCTTAGCGACAGGCGGAACAGATACGCAGTATTTT
CDR3: CASSLATGGTDTQYF

J: TRBJ2-4
V: TRBV5-1
size: .
D: .
DNA: TGCGCCAGCAGCTTGGGGTCCGGGGCCAAAAACATTCAGTACTTC
CDR3: CASSLGSGAKNIQYF

J: TRBJ1-6
V: TRBV27
size: .
D: TRBD1
DNA: TGTGCCAGCAGTTTGGAACAGGGGGCAGGTTCACCCCTCCACTTT
CDR3: CASSLEQGAGSPLHF

J: TRBJ1-6
V: TRBV19
size: few
D: TRBD1
DNA: TGTGCCAGTAGTATCTACAGGGGGGGTAATTCACCCCTCCACTTT
CDR3: CASSIYRGGNSPLHF

J: TRBJ2-6
V: TRBV6-6
size: .
D: .
DNA: TGTGCCAGCAGTTACGAGGGCTCTGGGGCCAACGTCCTGACTTTC
CDR3: CASSYEGSGANVLTF

J: TRBJ2-1
V: TRBV7-9
size: .
D: TRBD1
DNA: TGTGCCAGCAGCCCTAGGGGGGGACAGGGGGCAAGAGGTTGGAATGAGCAGTTCTTC
CDR3: CASSPRGGQGARGWNEQFF

J: TRBJ2-2
V: TRBV5-1
size: .
D: TRBD1
DNA: TGCGCCAGCAGCTTTGGACAGGGGCTCCCCACCGGGGAGCTGTTTTTT
CDR3: CASSFGQGLPTGELFF

J: TRBJ1-2
V: TRBV18
size: .
D: TRBD1
DNA: TGTGCCAGCTCCGCCCGACAGGGAGGAAATTATGGCTACACCTTC
CDR3: CASSARQGGNYGYTF

J: TRBJ2-7
V: TRBV4-1
size: .
D: .
DNA: TGCGCCAGCAGCCCGGGACACGGGCAGTACTTC
CDR3: CASSPGHGQYF

J: TRBJ2-7
V: TRBV27
size: .
D: .
DNA: TGTGCCAGCAGTTCGGGGTACTCCTACGAGCAGTACTTC
CDR3: CASSSGYSYEQYF

J: TRBJ1-4
V: TRBV28
size: once
D: TRBD1
DNA: TGTGCCAGCAGTTTCGAAGGGACAGGGGAATTCGAAAAACTGTTTTTT
CDR3: CASSFEGTGEFEKLFF

J: TRBJ1-2
V: TRBV6-1
size: .
D: .
DNA: TGTGCCAGCAGTGAAGTCGGGGGATTGGGTGGCTACACCTTC
CDR3: CASSEVGGLGGYTF

J: TRBJ2-1
V: TRBV11-2
size: .
D: TRBD1
DNA: TGTGCCAGCAGCTTAGATGGGACAGTTTACAATGAGCAGTTCTTC
CDR3: CASSLDGTVYNEQFF

J: TRBJ2-2
V: TRBV10-3
size: .
D: TRBD2
DNA: TGTGCCATCTTGGCGGGGGGCATCAACACCGGGGAGCTGTTTTTT
CDR3: CAILAGGINTGELFF

J: TRBJ2-1
V: TRBV11-2
size: few
D: .
DNA: TGTGCCAGCAGCACAAACAGGGTCAATGAGCAGTTCTTC
CDR3: CASSTNRVNEQFF

J: TRBJ2-1
V: TRBV12-5
size: .
D: .
DNA: TGTGCTAGTGCCCAATTTAGTAATGAGCAGTTCTTC
CDR3: CASAQFSNEQFF

J: TRBJ1-5
V: TRBV19
size: .
D: .
DNA: TGTGCCAGTCAGTCAGGGCAGACCAATCAGCCCCAGCATTTT
CDR3: CASQSGQTNQPQHF

J: TRBJ1-5
V: TRBV19
size: .
D: .
DNA: TGTGCCAGTAAGTCAGGGGAAGACAATCAGCCCCAGCATTTT
CDR3: CASKSGEDNQPQHF

J: TRBJ1-5
V: TRBV19
size: once
D: TRBD1
DNA: TGTGCCAGTAGTCTACGGACAGGGGGGTATAGCAATCAGCCCCAGCATTTT
CDR3: CASSLRTGGYSNQPQHF

J: TRBJ1-3
V: TRBV11-2
size: .
D: .
DNA: TGTGCCAGCAGCTCCTTTTACGGGAGCTCTGGAAACACCATATATTTT
CDR3: CASSSFYGSSGNTIYF